A selection of T cell receptor beta chains follows, all from one sample in a study of blood T cells in healthy people across ages. MiXCR was run by TCRdb on the 5' RACE reads, yielding one entry per CDR3 protein. The sample has about 1.5 million distinct CDR3 sequences; around two fifths are singletons. Sequenced material: blood. The receptors were gathered from a woman aged 18-29 years in good health. Both conserved end residues are part of each CDR3. D genes are given only for firm matches. Clone sizes are given selectively: once, few, many, or a class where the clone is expanded.

TRBD1 | TRBJ2-5 | TRBV9 | NA | TGTGCCAGCAGCGTAGGACTTGGACAGGTTCAAGAGACCCAGTACTTC | CASSVGLGQVQETQYF
TRBD2 | TRBJ2-7 | TRBV7-2 | NA | TGTGCCAGCAGGCGCCGGGAGGGCTCCTACAATGAGCAGTACTTC | CASRRREGSYNEQYF
TRBD1 | TRBJ1-1 | TRBV12-5 | NA | TGTGCTAGTGGCTATGGACAGGGGTCCCTGAACACTGAAGCTTTCTTT | CASGYGQGSLNTEAFF
NA | TRBJ1-4 | TRBV10-3 | few | TGTGCCATCAGCGCCCAGGTTGGGGGAGCAACTAATGAAAAACTGTTTTTT | CAISAQVGGATNEKLFF
NA | TRBJ2-5 | TRBV3-1 | NA | TGTGCCAGCAGCCACGTTGGGGAGACCCAGTACTTC | CASSHVGETQYF
NA | TRBJ2-7 | TRBV20-1 | NA | TGCAGTGCTAGAGGGCCGAAGAACTACGAGCAGTACTTC | CSARGPKNYEQYF
NA | TRBJ2-3 | TRBV21-1 | NA | TGTGCCAGCAGCATCGGACAGGGGTGGACAGATACGCAGTATTTT | CASSIGQGWTDTQYF
NA | TRBJ1-6 | TRBV4-2 | NA | TGTGCCAGCAGCCAAGCAGGGGATAATTCACCCCTCCACTTT | CASSQAGDNSPLHF
NA | TRBJ2-1 | TRBV12-3/TRBV12-4 | few | TGTGCCAGCAGTTTACGACAGGAGTCCTACAATGAGCAGTTCTTC | CASSLRQESYNEQFF
NA | TRBJ2-1 | TRBV29-1 | few | TGCAGCGTCGGGGCGAAGGGTGAGCAGTTCTTC | CSVGAKGEQFF
NA | TRBJ2-2 | TRBV10-3 | NA | TGTGCCATCAGTGATTATGGGGCGGACATAAACACCGGGGAGCTGTTTTTT | CAISDYGADINTGELFF
NA | TRBJ2-3 | TRBV11-2 | NA | TGTGCCAGCAGCCACCCCGGGACTCGCACAGATACGCAGTATTTT | CASSHPGTRTDTQYF
NA | TRBJ2-3 | TRBV7-2 | few | TGTGCCAGTCCTGGGGGCCGCGATGGTAGCCCGAGCACAGATACGCAGTATTTT | CASPGGRDGSPSTDTQYF
NA | TRBJ2-7 | TRBV27 | NA | TGTGCCAGCAGCCGAAACACCGGGACATTGGCCTACGGGCAGTACTTC | CASSRNTGTLAYGQYF
NA | TRBJ2-2 | TRBV27 | NA | TGTGCCAGCAGCTCCTTTCCCGGGGAGCTGTTTTTT | CASSSFPGELFF
NA | TRBJ1-5 | TRBV7-8 | NA | TGTGCCAGCAGTGAAGGAAGTAGCAATCAGCCCCAGCATTTT | CASSEGSSNQPQHF
TRBD2 | TRBJ2-5 | TRBV27 | NA | TGTGCCAGCAGTTTATACCCGCCGGGACTAGTTAAAGAGACCCAGTACTTC | CASSLYPPGLVKETQYF
NA | TRBJ2-7 | TRBV11-2 | few | TGTGCCAGCAGCTTCCCAGGGGGGGGGACCTACGAGCAGTACTTC | CASSFPGGGTYEQYF
NA | TRBJ1-5 | TRBV6-6 | few | TGTGCCAGCAGTTACTCGCATCAGCCCAATCAGCCCCAGCATTTT | CASSYSHQPNQPQHF
NA | TRBJ1-2 | TRBV20-1 | many | TGCAGTGCTAGGAAGCAGGCGGCGGATGTAAGGGGCTACACCTTC | CSARKQAADVRGYTF
TRBD1 | TRBJ1-2 | TRBV20-1 | NA | TGCAGTGCCTGGACAGGGATTAACTATGGCTACACCTTC | CSAWTGINYGYTF
TRBD2 | TRBJ2-3 | TRBV20-1 | few | TGCAGTGCTAGAAAGGGGATTAGCGGGGGGGTCACAGATACGCAGTATTTT | CSARKGISGGVTDTQYF
NA | TRBJ1-2 | TRBV25-1 | NA | TGTGCCAGCAGAGACCCGCTCAACTATGGCTACACCTTC | CASRDPLNYGYTF
TRBD1 | TRBJ2-5 | TRBV5-1 | NA | TGCGCCAGCAGCGAAACCGGGACAGGGAAAGAGACCCAGTACTTC | CASSETGTGKETQYF
NA | TRBJ2-3 | TRBV20-1 | NA | TGCAGTGCTAGAGATGCGGGGACAGACACAGATACGCAGTATTTT | CSARDAGTDTDTQYF
NA | TRBJ1-1 | TRBV3-1 | NA | TGTGCCAGCAGCCGCCCCGGGGGGCTTGACACTGAAGCTTTCTTT | CASSRPGGLDTEAFF
TRBD2 | TRBJ2-3 | TRBV4-1 | few | TGCGCCAGCAGCCAAGAGAGCGGGGAATACACAGATACGCAGTATTTT | CASSQESGEYTDTQYF
TRBD1 | TRBJ2-7 | TRBV4-2 | NA | TGTGCCAGCAGCCAAACTTCGCCGGGACAGGGCGCTGGTGGGCAGTACTTC | CASSQTSPGQGAGGQYF
NA | TRBJ2-3 | TRBV6-1 | few | TGTGCCAGCAGTGAAAGGGCGGTCCCACCAAATACGCAGTATTTT | CASSERAVPPNTQYF
NA | TRBJ1-1 | TRBV4-1 | NA | TGCGCCAGCAGGAACAGGGCAACGAACACTGAAGCTTTCTTT | CASRNRATNTEAFF
TRBD1 | TRBJ1-2 | TRBV2 | NA | TGTGCCAGCAGCGCTGAGACAGGGGCGGGGGGCTACACCTTC | CASSAETGAGGYTF
NA | TRBJ1-2 | TRBV2 | NA | TGTGCCAGCAGTCTGTTTAAGGACAGAATATTTGATGGCTACACCTTC | CASSLFKDRIFDGYTF
NA | TRBJ1-5 | TRBV5-5 | NA | TGTGCCAGCAGCTTGCTAGACACAGGGATCCAGCCCCAGCATTTT | CASSLLDTGIQPQHF
TRBD2 | TRBJ2-1 | TRBV11-1 | NA | TGTGCCAGCAGCTTAAACGCGCGCGGGACTAGCGGGGTGTCCTCCTACAATGAGCAGTTCTTC | CASSLNARGTSGVSSYNEQFF
TRBD2 | TRBJ2-3 | TRBV27 | NA | TGTGCCAGCAGTTTACTAGCGGACTCAAGAGATACGCAGTATTTT | CASSLLADSRDTQYF
NA | TRBJ2-1 | TRBV5-1 | NA | TGCGCCAGCCAAAGGGGCGGGCCTTCCTACAATGAGCAGTTCTTC | CASQRGGPSYNEQFF